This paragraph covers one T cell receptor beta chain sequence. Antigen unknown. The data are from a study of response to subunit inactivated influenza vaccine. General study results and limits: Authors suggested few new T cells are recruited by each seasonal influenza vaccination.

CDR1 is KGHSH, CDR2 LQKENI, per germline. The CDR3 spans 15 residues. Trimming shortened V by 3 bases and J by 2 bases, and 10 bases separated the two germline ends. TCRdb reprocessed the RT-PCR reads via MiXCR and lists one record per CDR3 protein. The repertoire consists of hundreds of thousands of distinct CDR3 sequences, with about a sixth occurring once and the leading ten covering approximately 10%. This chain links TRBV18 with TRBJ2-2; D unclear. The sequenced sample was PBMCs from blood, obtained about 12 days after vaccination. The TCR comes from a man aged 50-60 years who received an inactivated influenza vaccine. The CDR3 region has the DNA TGTGCCAGCTCACCTTCAGGCCCAAACACCGGGGAGCTGTTTTTT. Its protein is CASSPSGPNTGELFF.